This T cell receptor beta chain originates from a study of blood T cell repertoires in COVID-19. Looking at the study overall: Samples of COVID-19 (acute and convalescent) were obtained from the United States, Italy and Spain. The analysed material was cDNA or gDNA that came from T cells, B-cell-depleted T cells, or PBMCs.

This clone was seen a single time. The germline CDR1 and CDR2 sequences are KGHSH and LQKENI. The CDR3 spans 13 residues. Trimming left V 5 bases short and J 5 bases short, with 12 bases between. In the study's own analysis: How many nucleated cells were present was estimated from reference gene primer amplification. Clones were sequenced by immunoSEQ multiplex PCR, and TCRdb holds only the in-frame ones, with some missing. The V and J calls and clone size were taken over from that table, and D and trimming were inferred from the DNA. This sample has some 10,000 clones, with 86% found just once. Sample: peripheral blood. The receptor was isolated from a man in his fifties or sixties with acute or convalescent COVID-19. The chain has TRBV18 and TRBJ1-1; maybe TRBD1 (6 bases). The CDR3 loop is CASSEIQGTEAFF. The DNA for the CDR3 is TGTGCCAGCTCAGAGATACAGGGAACTGAAGCTTTCTTT.